The entry that follows covers one T cell receptor beta chain sequence. Its cognate antigen is unknown. This sample is part of a study of T cell repertoires in cytomegalovirus infection. For the study at large: CMV epitopes that were recently identified and HLA-C-restricted were used alongside well-studied HLA-B-restricted ones. Public TCR beta signature analysis indicated the presence of both CMV infection and matching HLA type. Findings of the study overall: HLA-C-restricted CMV-specific TCR beta clonotypes prevailed in the ex vivo response.

Trimming took 6 bases from V and 2 from J, leaving 8 bases between them. The CDR3 sequence is 12 residues long. TCRdb processed the reads anew with MiXCR; each CDR3 protein has one entry. The data contain around 710,000 distinct CDR3 sequences, roughly 28% of them seen just once; the ten biggest clones take up around 14%. The specimen was cultured CD8+ T cells from PBMCs, collected from culture after CMV antigen stimulation. This clonotype originated in a human donor in good health (CMV status not recorded). Some clones in this sample may be carry-over from other donors' samples. V is TRBV12-3 or TRBV12-4 and J is TRBJ2-7; no clear D gene. For the CDR3, the DNA is TGTGCCAGCAGATTTGAGACCTACGAGCAGTACTTC. Amino acid sequence: CASRFETYEQYF.